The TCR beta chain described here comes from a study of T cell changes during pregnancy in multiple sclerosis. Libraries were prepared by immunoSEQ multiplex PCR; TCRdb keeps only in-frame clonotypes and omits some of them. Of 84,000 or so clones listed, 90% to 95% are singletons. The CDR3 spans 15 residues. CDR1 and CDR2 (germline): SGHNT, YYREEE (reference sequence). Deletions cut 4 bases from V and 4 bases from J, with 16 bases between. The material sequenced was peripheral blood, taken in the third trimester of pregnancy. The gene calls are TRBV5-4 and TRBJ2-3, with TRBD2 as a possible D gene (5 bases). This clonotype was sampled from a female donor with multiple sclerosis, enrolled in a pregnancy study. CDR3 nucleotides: TGTGCCAGCAGCCCGGGGAGTACCCGAGCAGATACGCAGTATTTT. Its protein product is CASSPGSTRADTQYF. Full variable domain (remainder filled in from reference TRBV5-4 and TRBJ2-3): ETGVTQSPTHLIKTRGQQVTLRCSSQSGHNTVSWYQQALGQGPQFIFQYYREEENGRGNFPPRFSGLQFPNYSSELNVNALELDDSALYLCASSPGSTRADTQYFGPGTRLTVL.